These 4 T cell receptor beta chains were sequenced from one sample in a study of blood T cell repertoires in COVID-19. Sequencing was performed with immunoSEQ multiplex PCR; in TCRdb, only in-frame clones are kept and a portion is missing. The table has more than 150,000 clones, about 80% seen once. The sample consisted of PBMCs or T cells enriched from blood (not recorded which). These receptors all stem from a man aged 60 to 75 who had been exposed to COVID-19.

The CDR3: CASRRTGEYLQPQHF. Here the CDR3 DNA reads TGTGCCAGTAGAAGAACAGGGGAGTATCTACAGCCCCAGCATTTT. The rearrangement links TRBV19 to TRBJ1-5; 7 bases line up with TRBD1. Trimming at V came to 6 bases and at J to 7 bases, leaving 12 bases not matched to a gene. Germline V gene lookup returns CDR1 LNHDA and CDR2 SQIVND (reference sequence). This CDR3 region has 15 residues.

The DNA for the CDR3 is TGTGCCAGCAGCCAGCCCAGGACAGGGGTTACTGAAGCTTTCTTT. Protein product: CASSQPRTGVTEAFF. The chain is built from TRBV3-1 (or the pseudogene TRBV3-2) and TRBJ1-1; 9 bases line up with TRBD1. Trimming took 3 bases from V and 5 from J; bases not matched to a gene: 7. This CDR3 is 15 amino acids long. Germline V lookup: CDR1 LGHDT, CDR2 YNNKEL (reference sequence).

The rearrangement uses TRBV27 and TRBJ2-2, with a possible D match to TRBD2 (5 bases). This CDR3 has 19 residues. Per the germline V gene, CDR1 is MNHEY and CDR2 is SMNVEV (reference sequence). V gave up 4 bases and J gave up 4 bases, with 25 bases separating them. CDR3: CASSSHTRGRLAGTGELFF. In nucleotides, the CDR3 is TGTGCCAGCAGTTCGCATACTCGTGGGAGACTTGCCGGCACCGGGGAGCTGTTTTTT.

This chain uses TRBV13 with TRBJ2-2, with TRBD2 identical over 11 bases. V gave up 3 bases and J gave up 6 bases; unmatched junction bases: 6. Germline V gene lookup returns CDR1 PRHDT and CDR2 FYEKMQ (reference sequence). The CDR3 consists of 16 residues. Written as DNA, the CDR3 is TGTGCCAGCAGCTTGCTTACTAGCGGGAGCGCCGGGGAGCTGTTTTTT. Translation gives CASSLLTSGSAGELFF. The whole variable domain, remainder taken from reference TRBV13 and TRBJ2-2, is AAGVIQSPRHLIKEKRETATLKCYPIPRHDTVYWYQQGPGQDPQFLISFYEKMQSDKGSIPDRFSAQQFSDYHSELNMSSLELGDSALYFCASSLLTSGSAGELFFGEGSRLTVL.